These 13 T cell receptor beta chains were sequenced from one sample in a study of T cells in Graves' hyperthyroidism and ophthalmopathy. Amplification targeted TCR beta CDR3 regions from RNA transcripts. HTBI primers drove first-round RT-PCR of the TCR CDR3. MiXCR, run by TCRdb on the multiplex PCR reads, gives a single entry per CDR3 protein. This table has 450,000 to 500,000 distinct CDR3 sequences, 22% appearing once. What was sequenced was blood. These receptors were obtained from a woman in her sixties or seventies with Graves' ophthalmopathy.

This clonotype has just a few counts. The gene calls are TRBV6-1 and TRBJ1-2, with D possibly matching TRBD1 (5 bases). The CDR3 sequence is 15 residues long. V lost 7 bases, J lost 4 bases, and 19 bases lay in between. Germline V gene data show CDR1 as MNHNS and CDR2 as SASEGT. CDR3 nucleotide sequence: TGTGCCAGCACCCTCTCGGGACTCCTAGGCTATGGCTACACCTTC. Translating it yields CASTLSGLLGYGYTF.

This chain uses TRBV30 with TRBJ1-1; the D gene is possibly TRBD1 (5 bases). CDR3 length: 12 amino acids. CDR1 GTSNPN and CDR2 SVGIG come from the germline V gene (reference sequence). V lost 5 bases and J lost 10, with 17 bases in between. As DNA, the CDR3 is TGTGCCTGGGGCAGGGAAACCCCTGGAGCTTTCTTT. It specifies CAWGRETPGAFF.

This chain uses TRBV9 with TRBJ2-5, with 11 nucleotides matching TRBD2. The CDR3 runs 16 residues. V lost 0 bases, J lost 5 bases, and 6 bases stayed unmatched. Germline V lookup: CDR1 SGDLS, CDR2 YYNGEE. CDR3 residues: CASSVAIAGGLETQYF. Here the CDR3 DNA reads TGTGCCAGCAGCGTAGCAATAGCGGGAGGGTTGGAGACCCAGTACTTC.

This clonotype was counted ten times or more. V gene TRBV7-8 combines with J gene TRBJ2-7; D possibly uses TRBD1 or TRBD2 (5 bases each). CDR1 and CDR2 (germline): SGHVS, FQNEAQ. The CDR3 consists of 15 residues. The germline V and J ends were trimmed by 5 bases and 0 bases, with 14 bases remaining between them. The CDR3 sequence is CASSNRDPSSYEQYF. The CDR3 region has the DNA TGTGCCAGCAGCAACCGGGACCCAAGCTCCTACGAGCAGTACTTC.

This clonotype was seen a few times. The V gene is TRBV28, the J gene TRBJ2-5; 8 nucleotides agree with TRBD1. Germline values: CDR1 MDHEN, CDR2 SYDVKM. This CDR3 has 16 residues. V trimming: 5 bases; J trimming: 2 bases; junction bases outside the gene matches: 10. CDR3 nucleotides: TGTGCCAGCAGTCCCCTGGACAGGGTAGGGCAAGAGACCCAGTACTTC. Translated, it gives CASSPLDRVGQETQYF.

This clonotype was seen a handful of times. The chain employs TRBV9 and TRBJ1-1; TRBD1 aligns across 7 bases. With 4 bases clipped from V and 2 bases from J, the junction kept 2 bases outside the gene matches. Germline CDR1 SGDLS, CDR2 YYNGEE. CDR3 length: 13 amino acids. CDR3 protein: CASSKGANTEAFF. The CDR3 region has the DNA TGTGCCAGCAGCAAGGGGGCCAACACTGAAGCTTTCTTT.

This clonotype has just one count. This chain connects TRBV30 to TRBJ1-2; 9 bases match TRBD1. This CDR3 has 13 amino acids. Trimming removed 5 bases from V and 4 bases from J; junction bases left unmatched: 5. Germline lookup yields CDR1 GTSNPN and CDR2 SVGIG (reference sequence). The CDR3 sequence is CAWDRGAGYGYTF. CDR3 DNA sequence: TGTGCCTGGGACAGGGGGGCAGGCTATGGCTACACCTTC.

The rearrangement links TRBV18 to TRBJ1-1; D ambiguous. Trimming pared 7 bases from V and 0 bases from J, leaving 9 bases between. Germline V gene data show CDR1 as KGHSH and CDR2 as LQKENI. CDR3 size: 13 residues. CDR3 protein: CASLQKLNTEAFF. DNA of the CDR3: TGTGCCAGCTTACAGAAATTGAACACTGAAGCTTTCTTT.

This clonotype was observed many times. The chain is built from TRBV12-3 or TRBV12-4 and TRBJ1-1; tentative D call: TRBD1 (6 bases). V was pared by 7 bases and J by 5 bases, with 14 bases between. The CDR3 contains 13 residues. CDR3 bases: TGTGCCAGCAATGAAGGGGGGAATACTGAAGCTTTCTTT. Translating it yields CASNEGGNTEAFF.

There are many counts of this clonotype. CDR3 sequence: CASKPTGPYEQYF. In DNA, the CDR3 is TGTGCCAGCAAACCGACAGGGCCCTACGAGCAGTACTTC. The chain employs TRBV3-1 and TRBJ2-7, with 7 bases matching TRBD1. This CDR3 has 13 residues. The V gene end was trimmed by 7 bases and the J gene end by 2 bases; junction bases not matched to a gene: 5. Germline V gene lookup returns CDR1 LGHDT and CDR2 YNNKEL (reference sequence).

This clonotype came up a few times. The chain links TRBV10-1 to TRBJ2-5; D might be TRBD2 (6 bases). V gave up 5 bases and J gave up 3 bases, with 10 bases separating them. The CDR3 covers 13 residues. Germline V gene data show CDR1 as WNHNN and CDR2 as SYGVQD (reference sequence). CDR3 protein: CASSRTIEETQYF. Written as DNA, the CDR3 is TGCGCCAGCAGTCGGACTATTGAAGAGACCCAGTACTTC.

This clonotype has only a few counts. The CDR3 DNA follows: TGTGCCAGCAAGGTGGTGACAGAGAATTCACCCCTCCACTTT. It codes for CASKVVTENSPLHF. The chain employs TRBV19 and TRBJ1-6, with D maybe TRBD1 (5 bases). Germline values: CDR1 LNHDA, CDR2 SQIVND (reference sequence). The CDR3 loop spans 14 amino acids. Deletions cut 9 bases from V and 7 bases from J, with 16 bases between.

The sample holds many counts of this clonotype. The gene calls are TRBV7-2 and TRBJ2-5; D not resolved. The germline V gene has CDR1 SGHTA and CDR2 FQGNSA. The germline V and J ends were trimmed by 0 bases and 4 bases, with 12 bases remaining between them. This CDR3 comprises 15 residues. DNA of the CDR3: TGTGCCAGCAGCTTAGCGCAGGCGGTGGGAGAGACCCAGTACTTC. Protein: CASSLAQAVGETQYF.